The 22 T cell receptor beta chains below come from one sample, sequenced in a study of T cells after somatic rescue of genetic block. Method: immunoSEQ multiplex PCR; TCRdb's copy keeps in-frame clones and lacks some. This sample has about 14,000 clones, with approximately 75% found just once. The sequenced sample was peripheral blood mononuclear cells (PBMCs). The receptors shown here come from a man between 18 and 35 years old.

This clone was recorded only once. The rearrangement uses TRBV7-8 and TRBJ1-1; 7 positions agree with TRBD1. This CDR3 is 16 amino acids long. Germline-derived CDR1 and CDR2 are SGHVS and FQNEAQ. Trimming cost V 4 bases and J 4 bases; bases outside gene matches: 12. The CDR3 DNA reads as TGTGCCAGCAGCTGGCCGGGACAGCCCGGCGGCACTGAAGCTTTCTTT. This translates into CASSWPGQPGGTEAFF.

The rearrangement links TRBV7-3 to TRBJ2-3, with TRBD2 matching 12 bases. There are 20 residues in the CDR3. The J segment lost 0 bases and the V segment lost 2 bases, leaving 12 bases of the junction unmatched. Germline V gene sequence: CDR1 SGHTA, CDR2 FQGTGA. The CDR3: CASSLLAGGLSSPSTDTQYF. The CDR3 coding sequence is TGTGCCAGCAGCTTACTAGCGGGGGGGCTTTCATCTCCTAGCACAGATACGCAGTATTTT.

The J gene is TRBJ2-7, the V gene TRBV11-2; D is unresolved. The germline V gene encodes CDR1 SGHAT and CDR2 FQNNGV. The CDR3 length is 14 residues. The V end lost 3 bases, the J end lost 1 base, and 10 bases lay between the germline ends. This CDR3 is CASSFLTASYEQYF. The CDR3, as DNA: TGTGCCAGCAGCTTCCTGACGGCATCCTACGAGCAGTACTTC.

This chain uses TRBV6-1 with TRBJ1-6; 7 nucleotides match TRBD1. The CDR3 is made up of 17 amino acids. The germline V gene encodes CDR1 MNHNS and CDR2 SASEGT. V lost 3 bases, J lost 0 bases, and 5 bases stayed unmatched. This chain's CDR3 is CASSEGTVSSYNSPLHF. As DNA, the CDR3 is TGTGCCAGCAGTGAGGGGACAGTGAGCTCCTATAATTCACCCCTCCACTTT.

The V and J genes are TRBV6-1 and TRBJ2-7; 10 bases are a match to TRBD1. The CDR3 is made up of 16 amino acids. Germline CDR1 is MNHNS and CDR2 is SASEGT. V dropped 0 bases and J dropped 2; count of bases not matched to a gene: 4. The CDR3 protein is CASSEAPGTGAYEQYF. In DNA, the CDR3 is TGTGCCAGCAGTGAAGCACCCGGGACAGGGGCCTACGAGCAGTACTTC.

The chain has TRBV5-1 and TRBJ1-2; TRBD1 aligns across 9 bases. Germline CDR1 and CDR2: SGHRS and YFSETQ. V dropped 3 bases and J dropped 4; count of bases not matched to a gene: 13. The CDR3 runs to 17 residues. CDR3 in amino acids: CASSSQLTGGAVYGYTF. CDR3 DNA sequence: TGCGCCAGCAGCTCCCAATTAACAGGGGGCGCAGTCTATGGCTACACCTTC.

The J gene is TRBJ2-1, the V gene TRBV6-5; TRBD2 aligns across 7 bases. Losses at the gene ends were 7 bases for V and 0 bases for J; bases not matched to a gene: 3. The length of the CDR3 is 14 residues. Germline CDR1 reads MNHEY; CDR2 reads SVGAGI. In DNA, the CDR3 is TGTGCCAGCAAGCGGGACTTCTCCTACAATGAGCAGTTCTTC. Protein sequence: CASKRDFSYNEQFF.

The J gene is TRBJ1-3, the V gene TRBV6-1; TRBD1 aligns across 11 bases. The J segment lost 2 bases and the V segment lost 5 bases, leaving 5 bases of the junction unmatched. The V gene's germline CDR1 is MNHNS and CDR2 SASEGT. This CDR3 has 16 residues. The CDR3: CASSQGQGAPGNTIYF. The CDR3 DNA reads as TGTGCCAGCAGTCAAGGACAGGGGGCGCCTGGAAACACCATATATTTT.

V usage is TRBV11-2 and J usage is TRBJ2-2; 8 nucleotides line up with TRBD2. Germline trimming cut 5 bases from V and 4 bases from J; bases unmatched to any gene: 6. The length of the CDR3 is 15 residues. Germline V CDR1 and CDR2: SGHAT, FQNNGV. The CDR3 protein is CASSPREGGTGELFF. In DNA form, the CDR3 reads TGTGCCAGCAGCCCCCGGGAGGGTGGCACCGGGGAGCTGTTTTTT.

V gene TRBV7-3 combines with J gene TRBJ2-7; D possibly corresponds to TRBD1 (5 bases). V lost 2 bases to trimming and J lost 6 bases, with 11 bases between them. Germline assignment: CDR1 SGHTA and CDR2 FQGTGA. The length of the CDR3 is 13 residues. CDR3 sequence: CASSLQGVGEQYF. CDR3 coding DNA: TGTGCCAGCAGCTTACAAGGGGTGGGCGAGCAGTACTTC.

The genes are TRBV7-9 and TRBJ2-7; 7 bases fit TRBD1. Germline CDR1 SEHNR, CDR2 FQNEAQ (reference sequence). There are 13 residues in the CDR3. With V trimmed by 5 bases and J by 7 bases, 8 bases remained unmatched. CDR3 nucleotides: TGTGCCAGCAGCGAGGGGGCGTCACGGGAGCAGTACTTC. Amino acid sequence: CASSEGASREQYF.

The V gene is TRBV7-9, the J gene TRBJ2-1; a weak D match, TRBD2 (6 bases). Germline-derived CDR1 and CDR2 are SEHNR and FQNEAQ (reference sequence). There are 15 residues in the CDR3. The V and J ends lost 3 bases and 3 bases respectively, with 12 bases between them. This CDR3 is CASSLGGTLYNEQFF. CDR3 sequence (DNA): TGTGCCAGCAGCTTGGGAGGCACCCTCTACAATGAGCAGTTCTTC.

The chain's CDR3 is CASGGNRYYGYTF. For the CDR3, the DNA is TGTGCCAGCGGGGGGAACCGTTACTATGGCTACACCTTC. V gene TRBV6-1 combines with J gene TRBJ1-2; perhaps TRBD1 as D (5 bases). V lost 8 bases and J lost 3, with 13 bases in between. Germline CDR1 is MNHNS and CDR2 is SASEGT. The CDR3 has 13 amino acids.

The J gene is TRBJ2-3, the V gene TRBV27; D possibly corresponds to TRBD2 (7 bases). V shed 5 bases and J shed 4 bases, with 13 bases lying between them. The CDR3 is made up of 14 amino acids. Germline-derived CDR1 and CDR2 are MNHEY and SMNVEV (reference sequence). In DNA form, the CDR3 reads TGTGCCAGCAGTGAGGGGGGGCCCCCAGATACGCAGTATTTT. Translating gives CASSEGGPPDTQYF.

This clone was seen more than once but under ten times. The chain joins TRBV30 to TRBJ1-1; 8 bases line up with TRBD1. The V and J ends lost 0 bases and 10 bases, in that order; junction bases with no gene match: 10. The germline V gene has CDR1 GTSNPN and CDR2 SVGIG (reference sequence). This CDR3 contains 14 residues. CDR3 amino acids: CAWSVRSDRAGAFF. The CDR3 DNA reads TGTGCCTGGAGTGTGAGATCGGACAGGGCGGGAGCTTTCTTT.

The chain is built from TRBV7-6 and TRBJ2-2; TRBD1 aligns across 9 bases. V was clipped by 4 bases and J by 5 bases; unmatched bases: 5. This CDR3 is 15 amino acids long. Germline V gene data show CDR1 as SGHVS and CDR2 as FNYEAQ. The CDR3 DNA follows: TGTGCCAGCAGCTCGGGACAGGGAGGAACCGGGGAGCTGTTTTTT. This gives the protein CASSSGQGGTGELFF.

This chain links TRBV19 with TRBJ2-4, with D perhaps being TRBD1 or TRBD2 (7 bases each). From germline, CDR1 is LNHDA and CDR2 SQIVND (reference sequence). CDR3 size: 16 residues. Between the trimmed V and J ends, which lost 9 bases and 2 bases, there was a span of 20 bases. CDR3 sequence reads: CASRGVRESPKNIQYF. The CDR3 DNA reads TGTGCCAGCAGGGGGGTGCGGGAGTCCCCCAAAAACATTCAGTACTTC. The full variable domain, with the rest looked up from reference TRBV19 and TRBJ2-4, is DGGITQSPKYLFRKEGQNVTLSCEQNLNHDAMYWYRQDPGQGLRLIYYSQIVNDFQKGDIAEGYSVSREKKESFPLTVTSAQKNPTAFYLCASRGVRESPKNIQYFGAGTRLSVL.

The chain employs TRBV4-1 and TRBJ2-5; a possible D gene is TRBD1 (5 bases). Trimming shortened V by 4 bases and J by 0 bases, and 12 bases separated the two germline ends. CDR3 length equals 15 residues. Germline assignment: CDR1 MGHRA and CDR2 YSYEKL. The DNA of the CDR3 is TGCGCCAGCAGCCCAAGGACACCGTACCAAGAGACCCAGTACTTC. Translation gives CASSPRTPYQETQYF.

This sequence joins TRBV2 and TRBJ2-3; D ambiguous. From germline, CDR1 is SNHLY and CDR2 FYNNEI. V was shortened by 5 bases and J by 0 bases, with 12 bases between the two germline ends. The CDR3 is made up of 15 amino acids. The CDR3 nucleotides read TGTGCCAGCAGTATACAGCGTGCTAGCACAGATACGCAGTATTTT. This translates into CASSIQRASTDTQYF.

The rearrangement links TRBV9 to TRBJ1-6, with 10 bases identical to TRBD1. With V trimmed by 1 base and J by 10 bases, 2 bases remained unmatched. The CDR3 contains 14 residues. From germline, CDR1 is SGDLS and CDR2 YYNGEE. The CDR3 region has the DNA TGTGCCAGCAGCGTAAGGACAGGGGGGTCACCCCTCCACTTT. It yields the protein CASSVRTGGSPLHF.

The gene calls are TRBV19 and TRBJ2-6, with D perhaps matching TRBD1 (5 bases). Trimming shortened V by 7 bases and J by 0 bases, and 19 bases separated the two germline ends. Germline CDR1 reads LNHDA; CDR2 reads SQIVND (reference sequence). The CDR3 sequence is 18 residues long. CDR3 coding DNA: TGTGCCAGTACTGACAGAATAGGAGTCTCCTCTGGGGCCAACGTCCTGACTTTC. Its protein is CASTDRIGVSSGANVLTF.

This sequence joins TRBV19 and TRBJ1-2, with 7 bases that match TRBD1. The CDR3 length is 14 residues. Germline values: CDR1 LNHDA, CDR2 SQIVND (reference sequence). Trimming took 7 bases from V and 4 from J; bases not matched to a gene: 9. This CDR3 is CASTRDSSGYGYTF. The CDR3 DNA reads as TGTGCCAGTACTAGGGACAGTTCCGGCTATGGCTACACCTTC.